This passage covers 9 T cell receptor beta chains from one sample sequenced in a study of regulatory T cells in long-lasting Graves disease. Libraries of TCR beta came from iRepertoire HTBI primers plus Arm-PCR of CDR3 regions. Using its own MiXCR run on the multiplex PCR reads, TCRdb lists one record per CDR3 protein. Counted here are 250,000 to 300,000 distinct CDR3 sequences, under 25% occurring once; the ten biggest clones make up more than 55%. Time point of the sample: persistent/refractory GD, antithyroid drugs over 5 years with positive TRAb. The TCR library was made from RNA extracted from PBMCs. The input for sequencing was peripheral blood mononuclear cells (PBMCs), taken when the disease was refractory, from a patient treated with antithyroid drugs. These receptor sequences come from a female donor with Graves disease.

The chain recombines TRBV19 with TRBJ1-5; 8 bases are a match to TRBD1. The V segment lost 6 bases and the J segment 1 base; nucleotides outside the gene matches: 8. This CDR3 has 16 residues. Germline CDR1 is LNHDA and CDR2 is SQIVND (reference sequence). CDR3 DNA: TGTGCCAGTAGCCCTCGTCAGGGGGCCAGCAATCAGCCCCAGCATTTT. It is translated as CASSPRQGASNQPQHF.

Many counts were recorded for this clonotype. The gene calls are TRBV28 and TRBJ1-4; the D gene is possibly TRBD1 (6 bases). Germline CDR1 reads MDHEN; CDR2 reads SYDVKM. This CDR3 is built from 17 residues. V was clipped by 5 bases and J by 7 bases, with 23 bases between them. Written as DNA, the CDR3 is TGTGCCAGCAGTCCCACCCTCACAGGGATTGAGAGTGAAAAACTGTTTTTT. This codes for CASSPTLTGIESEKLFF.

This clonotype has more than one count but fewer than ten. CDR3 amino acids: CASSLTSGNVYEQYF. The CDR3 DNA follows: TGTGCCAGCAGCTTAACTAGCGGGAACGTCTACGAGCAGTACTTC. The J gene is TRBJ2-7, the V gene TRBV7-9; TRBD2 matches at 10 bases. V was clipped by 2 bases and J by 3 bases; unmatched bases: 4. Germline V gene data show CDR1 as SEHNR and CDR2 as FQNEAQ (reference sequence). The CDR3 covers 15 residues.

This clonotype was seen repeatedly, ten times or more. This chain links TRBV7-2 with TRBJ1-4, with D perhaps TRBD1 (5 bases). CDR3 length equals 16 residues. V dropped 4 bases and J dropped 3 bases, with 15 bases sitting between them. CDR1 is SGHTA, CDR2 FQGNSA, per germline. The CDR3 is CASSSGTLRSNEKLFF. In DNA form, the CDR3 reads TGTGCCAGCAGCTCCGGGACCCTCCGATCTAATGAAAAACTGTTTTTT. The full variable domain, in which reference TRBV7-2 and TRBJ1-4 provide the parts outside the CDR3, is GAGVSQSPSNKVTEKGKDVELRCDPISGHTALYWYRQSLGQGLEFLIYFQGNSAPDKSGLPSDRFSAERTGGSVSTLTIQRTQQEDSAVYLCASSSGTLRSNEKLFFGSGTQLSVL.

In its sample, this clonotype was seen a few times. V usage is TRBV11-1 and J usage is TRBJ2-6; 7 bases agree with TRBD2. The V gene end was trimmed by 8 bases and the J gene end by 2 bases; junction bases not matched to a gene: 3. Germline V gives CDR1 SGHAT, CDR2 FQDESV (reference sequence). The CDR3 covers 14 residues. CDR3 protein: CASGAGAGANVLTF. The DNA for the CDR3 is TGTGCCAGCGGCGCGGGAGCTGGGGCCAACGTCCTGACTTTC.

This clonotype appeared a few times. V usage is TRBV24-1 and J usage is TRBJ1-1, with 9 nucleotides matching TRBD1. After removal of 6 bases from V and 11 bases from J, the junction contained 3 bases not matched to a gene. The CDR3 is made up of 11 amino acids. In germline, CDR1 is KGHDR, CDR2 SFDVKD. The CDR3 coding sequence is TGTGCCACCAGTACAGGGGGCGAGGCTTTCTTT. Translating gives CATSTGGEAFF.

A remark on this clonotype: Possible read error: a much larger clone is one base away. The rearrangement links TRBV7-9 to TRBJ2-7, with D possibly being TRBD1 (6 bases). CDR1 is SEHNR and CDR2 is FQNEAQ in the germline V gene (reference sequence). This CDR3 spans 15 amino acids. Trimming took 6 bases from V and 7 from J, leaving 22 bases between them. The CDR3 region is CASSPRTARVGEQYF. CDR3 sequence (DNA): TGTGCCAGCAGTCCCAGGACAGCTAGGGTCGGTGAGCAGTACTTC. Based on the CDR3 plus reference TRBV7-9 and TRBJ2-7, the full variable domain is DTGVSQNPRHKITKRGQNVTFRCDPISEHNRLYWYRQTLGQGPEFLTYFQNEAQLEKSRLLSDRFSAERPKGSFSTLEIQRTEQGDSAMYLCASSPRTARVGEQYFGPGTRLTVT.

The chain recombines TRBV10-3 with TRBJ2-3; 8 nucleotides line up with TRBD1. The CDR3 has 15 amino acids. Germline V gives CDR1 ENHRY, CDR2 SYGVKD. Germline trimming cut 6 bases from V and 1 base from J; bases unmatched to any gene: 6. The CDR3 nucleotides read TGTGCCATCAGCCCCCAGACAGGGGGCACAGATACGCAGTATTTT. Its protein product is CAISPQTGGTDTQYF.

The V call is TRBV20-1, the J call TRBJ2-5, with 9 positions matching TRBD2. The CDR3 runs 13 residues. The V gene's germline CDR1 is DFQATT and CDR2 SNEGSKA (reference sequence). V gave up 3 bases and J gave up 5 bases; unmatched junction bases: 4. The CDR3 coding sequence is TGCAGTGCTAGCCTAGCGGGATTTGAGACCCAGTACTTC. It specifies CSASLAGFETQYF.